This T cell receptor beta chain originates from a study of T-cell reconstitution after alpha-beta-depleted transplantation in children. This clonotype was seen more than once but under ten times. Unique molecular identifiers were incorporated when the TCRbeta library was constructed. TCRdb analysed the PCR reads with MiXCR anew, one entry per CDR3 protein. Here the sample spans roughly 500,000 distinct CDR3 sequences, about 16% being singletons. The TCR was taken from a human donor who donated a stem cell graft to a child with acute lymphoblastic leukemia. Specimen: PBMCs from the stem cell graft donor, collected from the stem cell graft.

In DNA form, the CDR3 reads TGTGCCAGCAGTTCCCCCGCTAAACTGGTAGCTTTCTTT. It codes for CASSSPAKLVAFF. This chain uses TRBV12-3 or TRBV12-4 with TRBJ1-1, with D unresolved. This CDR3 has 13 amino acids. Trimming removed 4 bases at V and 10 bases at J, with 16 bases between.